One sample yielded the 27 T cell receptor beta chains listed below, sequenced in a study of identical twins. TCRdb reprocessed the 5' RACE reads with MiXCR, giving one entry per CDR3 protein. The table includes about 200,000 distinct CDR3 sequences, roughly 7.1% detected once. The same sample was also used in a study of T cells expressing NK-cell markers.

Sequenced input: CD8+ T cells sorted from blood. These receptors all stem from a woman younger than 30 in good health.

The genes are TRBV7-3 and TRBJ2-3, with TRBD2 identical over 9 bases. This CDR3 comprises 17 residues. V lost 2 bases and J lost 5; bases outside the gene matches: 11. Germline CDR1 reads SGHTA; CDR2 reads FQGTGA. The CDR3 DNA follows: TGTGCCAGCAGCTTACGCGGGGGGGCCCCCCTTGAAGATACGCAGTATTTT. As protein: CASSLRGGAPLEDTQYF. Complete variable domain (other parts from reference TRBV7-3 and TRBJ2-3): GAGVSQTPSNKVTEKGKYVELRCDPISGHTALYWYRQSLGQGPEFLIYFQGTGAADDSGLPNDRFFAVRPEGSVSTLKIQRTERGDSAVYLCASSLRGGAPLEDTQYFGPGTRLTVL.

A few counts support this clonotype. The rearrangement uses TRBV6-6 and TRBJ2-1; TRBD2 agrees at 7 bases. The CDR3 is made up of 12 amino acids. After removal of 8 bases from V and 5 bases from J, the junction contained 3 bases not matched to a gene. CDR1 MNHNY and CDR2 SVGAGI come from the germline V gene (reference sequence). CDR3 in DNA: TGTGCCAGCGTCAGCGGGGACAATGAGCAGTTCTTC. It encodes CASVSGDNEQFF.

The chain combines TRBV27 with TRBJ2-2; TRBD2 aligns across 10 bases. CDR3 size: 16 residues. V shed 5 bases, J shed 6 bases, and the junction held 9 bases outside the gene matches. Germline values: CDR1 MNHEY, CDR2 SMNVEV (reference sequence). The CDR3 nucleotides read TGTGCCAGCAGTCCCCTGGGGCTAGCGGGGGCCGGGGAGCTGTTTTTT. Protein: CASSPLGLAGAGELFF.

The rearrangement links TRBV12-3 or TRBV12-4 to TRBJ2-7, with 8 positions matching TRBD2. With V trimmed by 6 bases and J by 4 bases, 11 bases remained unmatched. CDR3 length equals 15 residues. The CDR3 sequence is CASSFGTSRRYEQYF. CDR3 nucleotides: TGTGCCAGCAGCTTCGGGACTAGTCGGCGGTACGAGCAGTACTTC.

This clonotype was counted only a few times. The chain couples TRBV9 to TRBJ2-3; 8 bases agree with TRBD2. The CDR3 runs to 15 residues. Germline loops: CDR1 SGDLS, CDR2 YYNGEE. J lost 8 bases, V lost 6 bases, and 14 bases had no gene match. The CDR3 spells CASIGRGGIAGTQYF. In DNA form, the CDR3 reads TGTGCCAGCATCGGGAGGGGGGGGATCGCCGGTACGCAGTATTTT. Drawing the rest from reference TRBV9 and TRBJ2-3, the complete variable domain is DSGVTQTPKHLITATGQRVTLRCSPRSGDLSVYWYQQSLDQGLQFLIQYYNGEERAKGNILERFSAQQFPDLHSELNLSSLELGDSALYFCASIGRGGIAGTQYFGPGTRLTVL.

The table lists this clonotype with many counts. The V and J genes are TRBV7-9 and TRBJ1-6; D may be TRBD1 (5 bases). The CDR3 is 16 amino acids. Germline values: CDR1 SEHNR, CDR2 FQNEAQ (reference sequence). V was clipped by 1 base and J by 4 bases, with 11 bases between them. For the CDR3, the DNA is TGTGCCAGCAGCTTAGGGGGACCGGGGTATAATTCACCCCTCCACTTT. Residues: CASSLGGPGYNSPLHF.

The chain recombines TRBV5-1 with TRBJ2-2, with 8 bases lining up with TRBD2. From germline, CDR1 is SGHRS and CDR2 YFSETQ. V dropped 4 bases and J dropped 7; count of bases not matched to a gene: 15. The CDR3 is 17 residues long. The CDR3 DNA is TGCGCCAGCAGCCCCCGGCTTTTCGGGGGGGACCACGGGGAGCTGTTTTTT. It specifies CASSPRLFGGDHGELFF.

This clonotype has ten or more counts. This chain links TRBV28 with TRBJ1-5; D not resolved. Germline values: CDR1 MDHEN, CDR2 SYDVKM. The CDR3 has 17 residues. Trimming took 7 bases from V and 0 from J, leaving 19 bases between them. Here the CDR3 reads CASTPRAPILSNQPQHF. CDR3 coding DNA: TGTGCCAGCACCCCTAGGGCACCGATTCTTAGCAATCAGCCCCAGCATTTT.

The chain carries TRBV5-1 and TRBJ2-7; the D gene could be TRBD1 or TRBD2 (5 bases each). The ends were cut back, 4 bases at V and 7 bases at J, with 21 bases in the middle. The CDR3 covers 15 residues. Germline CDR1 reads SGHRS; CDR2 reads YFSETQ. The CDR3 protein is CASSDRDAGRGEQYF. CDR3 sequence (DNA): TGCGCCAGCAGCGACCGGGACGCAGGACGAGGGGAGCAGTACTTC.

Here the CDR3 reads CASSQDLSASGLTDTQYF. The CDR3, as DNA: TGCGCCAGCAGCCAAGATCTCAGCGCTAGCGGCCTCACAGATACGCAGTATTTT. The chain has TRBV4-3 and TRBJ2-3; TRBD2 matches at 7 bases. CDR1 and CDR2 (germline): LGHNA, YSLEER. V shed 0 bases, J shed 2 bases, and the junction held 11 bases outside the gene matches. CDR3 size: 18 residues.

V is TRBV20-1 and J is TRBJ2-6, with D perhaps being TRBD1 or TRBD2 (5 bases each). The germline CDR1 and CDR2 sequences are DFQATT and SNEGSKA (reference sequence). V shed 6 bases and J shed 0 bases, with 21 bases lying between them. This CDR3 spans 18 amino acids. This CDR3 is CSADTPGPVSSGANVLTF. CDR3 nucleotides: TGCAGTGCCGATACTCCGGGACCCGTAAGCTCTGGGGCCAACGTCCTGACTTTC.

There are many counts of this clonotype. The chain employs TRBV10-3 and TRBJ2-1; 10 bases are shared with TRBD2. The J segment lost 8 bases and the V segment lost 0 bases, leaving 19 bases of the junction unmatched. The length of the CDR3 is 20 residues. Germline-derived CDR1 and CDR2 are ENHRY and SYGVKD. The CDR3 coding sequence is TGTGCCATCAGTGAGTCGCAGACTAGCGGGCCAAGATCCCCCTTCGATGAGCAGTTCTTC. Translated: CAISESQTSGPRSPFDEQFF.

This clonotype has a count of ten or more. The V and J genes are TRBV7-2 and TRBJ2-1, with TRBD2 matching 7 bases. Germline CDR1 reads SGHTA; CDR2 reads FQGNSA. The CDR3 is 15 amino acids. With V trimmed by 1 base and J by 3 bases, 3 bases remained unmatched. DNA for the CDR3: TGTGCCAGCAGCTTAGATCGCGGGGGCTACAATGAGCAGTTCTTC. Residues: CASSLDRGGYNEQFF.

The chain recombines TRBV20-1 with TRBJ1-1; D not certain. Germline CDR1 DFQATT, CDR2 SNEGSKA (reference sequence). V was cut by 0 bases and J by 3 bases, with 8 bases left in between. This CDR3 comprises 13 residues. This CDR3 reads CSARDSSHTEAFF. DNA of the CDR3: TGCAGTGCTAGAGATAGCAGCCACACTGAAGCTTTCTTT.

This clonotype came up many times. The chain combines TRBV20-1 with TRBJ2-5; TRBD2 agrees at 12 bases. Germline CDR1 and CDR2: DFQATT and SNEGSKA (reference sequence). V shed 0 bases, J shed 2 bases, and the junction held 7 bases outside the gene matches. The CDR3 totals 17 residues. CDR3 bases: TGCAGTGCTAGAGATGGAACTAGCGGGAGGTGGCAAGAGACCCAGTACTTC. This sequence encodes CSARDGTSGRWQETQYF.

This chain uses TRBV27 with TRBJ2-7; 10 bases agree with TRBD2. Trimming cost V 4 bases and J 1 base; bases outside gene matches: 4. CDR1 MNHEY and CDR2 SMNVEV come from the germline V gene (reference sequence). This CDR3 region has 15 residues. The CDR3 loop reads CASSYGAGGSYEQYF. DNA of the CDR3: TGTGCCAGCAGTTACGGAGCGGGAGGGTCCTACGAGCAGTACTTC.

This clonotype was observed a handful of times. The rearrangement links TRBV6-5 to TRBJ2-2, with 7 nucleotides matching TRBD2. Germline CDR1 is MNHEY and CDR2 is SVGAGI. V trimming: 4 bases; J trimming: 3 bases; junction bases outside the gene matches: 5. The CDR3 spans 15 residues. This chain's CDR3 is CASSSRGEYTGELFF. For the CDR3, the DNA is TGTGCCAGCAGTTCTCGGGGGGAGTACACCGGGGAGCTGTTTTTT.

The chain employs TRBV9 and TRBJ2-1; 9 bases map to TRBD2. V was pared by 2 bases and J by 10 bases, with 1 base of the junction left unmatched. Germline loops: CDR1 SGDLS, CDR2 YYNGEE. The CDR3 has 12 amino acids. The CDR3 DNA sequence: TGTGCCAGCAGCGTTACTAGCGGGGAGCAGTTCTTC. Translated, it gives CASSVTSGEQFF.

Many counts were recorded for this clonotype. The chain combines TRBV6-2 or TRBV6-3 with TRBJ1-1; 8 positions agree with TRBD1. The length of the CDR3 is 12 residues. Germline V gene sequence: CDR1 MNHEY, CDR2 SVGEGT. The ends lost 9 bases at V and 5 bases at J; junction bases unmatched: 5. In DNA form, the CDR3 reads TGTGCCAGTGACAGGGGTGGGACTGAAGCTTTCTTT. This encodes CASDRGGTEAFF.

The rearrangement uses TRBV14 and TRBJ2-1, with no clear D. This CDR3 contains 11 residues. Germline V gives CDR1 SGHDN, CDR2 FVKESK. Between the trimmed V and J ends, which lost 6 bases and 12 bases, there was a span of 12 bases. CDR3 sequence reads: CASRGGSRQFF. The CDR3 nucleotides are TGTGCCAGCAGGGGCGGTTCAAGGCAGTTCTTC.

In this sample, this clonotype turned up a few times. The V gene is TRBV15, the J gene TRBJ2-3, with a weak D call TRBD2 (6 bases). Trimming cost V 1 base and J 3 bases, with 8 bases left between them. Looked up from germline, CDR1 is LNHNV and CDR2 is YYDKDF (reference sequence). CDR3 length: 14 residues. CDR3: CATSRVLATDTQYF. The CDR3 nucleotides read TGTGCCACCAGCAGAGTGCTAGCGACAGATACGCAGTATTTT.

This rearrangement joins TRBV12-3 or TRBV12-4 to TRBJ2-3; a weak D match, TRBD2 (6 bases). Trimming removed 1 base at V and 2 bases at J, with 10 bases between. The CDR3 is made up of 15 amino acids. As DNA, the CDR3 is TGTGCCAGCAGTTTAGGGAGGGGAATCACAGATACGCAGTATTTT. It translates to CASSLGRGITDTQYF.

This clonotype was seen ten or more times. The V and J genes are TRBV7-9 and TRBJ2-7; either TRBD1 or TRBD2 may fit D (5 bases each). V was shortened by 5 bases and J by 0 bases, with 14 bases between the two germline ends. Germline-derived CDR1 and CDR2 are SEHNR and FQNEAQ (reference sequence). The CDR3 is 15 residues long. Here the CDR3 DNA reads TGTGCCAGCAGCCCGAATGTTGGGGGCTCCTACGAGCAGTACTTC. Translation gives CASSPNVGGSYEQYF.

At least ten counts were recorded for this clonotype. V and J are TRBV5-1 and TRBJ2-1; D might be TRBD2 (5 bases). V lost 3 bases, J lost 7 bases, and 14 bases lay in between. The CDR3 runs to 14 residues. Germline values: CDR1 SGHRS, CDR2 YFSETQ. This CDR3 is CASSYPPEVNEQFF. Here the CDR3 DNA reads TGCGCCAGCAGCTACCCCCCGGAGGTGAATGAGCAGTTCTTC.

In this sample, this clonotype turned up many times. The chain has TRBV5-1 and TRBJ2-7; D might be TRBD2 (5 bases). Per the germline V gene, CDR1 is SGHRS and CDR2 is YFSETQ. CDR3 size: 14 residues. Trimming took off 0 bases at V and 5 bases at J, with 12 bases between the two ends. The CDR3: CASSLETPGDEQYF. The CDR3, as DNA: TGCGCCAGCAGCTTGGAGACACCCGGGGACGAGCAGTACTTC.

This clonotype came up a few times. This chain joins TRBV12-5 and TRBJ2-7, with 9 bases aligning to TRBD2. The CDR3 runs to 16 residues. V was clipped by 4 bases and J by 2 bases; unmatched bases: 9. CDR1 is LGHNT, CDR2 FRNRAP, per germline. CDR3 DNA: TGTGCTAGTGGTTCCATGACTAGCGGACCCCCCTACGAGCAGTACTTC. Translating it yields CASGSMTSGPPYEQYF.

This clonotype was counted ten times or more. CDR3 in DNA: TGTGCCAGCAGCTTTCCAAGCACTGAAGCTTTCTTT. Residues: CASSFPSTEAFF. The chain uses TRBV7-9 and TRBJ1-1; D is undetermined. The V end was cut by 3 bases, the J end by 4 bases, with 6 bases between. CDR3 length: 12 amino acids. Germline V gives CDR1 SEHNR, CDR2 FQNEAQ (reference sequence).